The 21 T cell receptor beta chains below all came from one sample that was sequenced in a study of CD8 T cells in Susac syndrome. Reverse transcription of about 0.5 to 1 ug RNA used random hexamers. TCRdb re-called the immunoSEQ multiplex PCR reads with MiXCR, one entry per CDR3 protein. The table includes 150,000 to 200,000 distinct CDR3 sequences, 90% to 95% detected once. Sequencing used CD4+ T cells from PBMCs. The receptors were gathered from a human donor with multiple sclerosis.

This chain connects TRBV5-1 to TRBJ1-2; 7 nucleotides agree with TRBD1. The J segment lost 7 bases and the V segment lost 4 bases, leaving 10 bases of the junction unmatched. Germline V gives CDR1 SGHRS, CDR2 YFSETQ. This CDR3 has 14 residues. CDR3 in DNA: TGCGCCAGCAGCCACGGGGGACAGAGGCCTGGCTACACCTTC. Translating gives CASSHGGQRPGYTF.

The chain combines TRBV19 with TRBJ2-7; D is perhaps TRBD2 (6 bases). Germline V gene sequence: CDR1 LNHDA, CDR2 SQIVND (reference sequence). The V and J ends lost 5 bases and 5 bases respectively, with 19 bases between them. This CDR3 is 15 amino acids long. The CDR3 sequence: CASSSLSGANNEQYF. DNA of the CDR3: TGTGCCAGTAGTTCCCTGTCGGGAGCCAATAACGAGCAGTACTTC.

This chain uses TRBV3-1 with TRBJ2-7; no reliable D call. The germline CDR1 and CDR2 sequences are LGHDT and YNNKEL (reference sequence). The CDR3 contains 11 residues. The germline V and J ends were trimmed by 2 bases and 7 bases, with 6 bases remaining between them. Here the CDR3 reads CASSQFDEQYF. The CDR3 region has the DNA TGTGCCAGCAGCCAATTTGATGAGCAGTACTTC.

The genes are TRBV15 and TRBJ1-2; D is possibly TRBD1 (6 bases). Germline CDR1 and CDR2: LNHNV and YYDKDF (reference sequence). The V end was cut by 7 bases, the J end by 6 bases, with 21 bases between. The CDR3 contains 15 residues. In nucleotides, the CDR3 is TGTGCCACCAAAATCGATCAGGGGTTATCGGATGGCTACACCTTC. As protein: CATKIDQGLSDGYTF.

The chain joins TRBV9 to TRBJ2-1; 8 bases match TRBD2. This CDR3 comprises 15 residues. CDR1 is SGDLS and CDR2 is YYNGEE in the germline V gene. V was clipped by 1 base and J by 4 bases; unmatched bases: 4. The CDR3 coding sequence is TGTGCCAGCAGCGTATCCAGCGGGAGTTACAATGAGCAGTTCTTC. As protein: CASSVSSGSYNEQFF.

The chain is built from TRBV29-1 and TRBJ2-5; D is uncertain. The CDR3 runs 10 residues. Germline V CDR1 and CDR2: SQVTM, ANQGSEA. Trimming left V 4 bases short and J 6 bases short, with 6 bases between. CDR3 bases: TGCAGCGTTGGAGGACAGACCCAGTACTTC. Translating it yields CSVGGQTQYF. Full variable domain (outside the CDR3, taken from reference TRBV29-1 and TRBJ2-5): SAVISQKPSRDICQRGTSLTIQCQVDSQVTMMFWYRQQPGQSLTLIATANQGSEATYESGFVIDKFPISRPNLTFSTLTVSNMSPEDSSIYLCSVGGQTQYFGPGTRLLVL.

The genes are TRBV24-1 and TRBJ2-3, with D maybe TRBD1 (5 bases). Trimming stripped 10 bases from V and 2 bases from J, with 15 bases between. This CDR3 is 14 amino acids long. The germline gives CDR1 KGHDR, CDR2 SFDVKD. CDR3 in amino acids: CATKGVADTDTQYF. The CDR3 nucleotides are TGTGCCACTAAAGGGGTTGCTGACACAGATACGCAGTATTTT.

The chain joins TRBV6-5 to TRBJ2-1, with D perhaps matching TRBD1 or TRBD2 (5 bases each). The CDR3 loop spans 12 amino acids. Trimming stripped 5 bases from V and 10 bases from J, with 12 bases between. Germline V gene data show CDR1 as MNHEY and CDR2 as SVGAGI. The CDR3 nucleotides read TGTGCCAGCAGTGGGGGTGTGAGCGAGCAGTTCTTC. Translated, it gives CASSGGVSEQFF.

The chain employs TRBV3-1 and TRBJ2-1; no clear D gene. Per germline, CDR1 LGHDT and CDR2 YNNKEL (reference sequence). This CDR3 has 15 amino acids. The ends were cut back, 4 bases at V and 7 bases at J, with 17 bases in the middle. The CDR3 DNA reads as TGTGCCAGCAGCCCTAGGGAAGGGCAAACGAATGAGCAGTTCTTC. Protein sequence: CASSPREGQTNEQFF.

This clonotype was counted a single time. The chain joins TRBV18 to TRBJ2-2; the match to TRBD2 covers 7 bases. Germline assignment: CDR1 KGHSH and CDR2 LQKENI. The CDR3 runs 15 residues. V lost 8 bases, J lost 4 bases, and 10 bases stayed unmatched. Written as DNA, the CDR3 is TGTGCCAGCGGCCTAGGGGCGGGAGTCACCGGGGAGCTGTTTTTT. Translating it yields CASGLGAGVTGELFF.

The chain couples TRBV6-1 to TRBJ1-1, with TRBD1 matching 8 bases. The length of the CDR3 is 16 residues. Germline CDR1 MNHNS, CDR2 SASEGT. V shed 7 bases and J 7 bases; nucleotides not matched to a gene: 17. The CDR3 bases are TGTGCCAGCACCCGACAGGGGCGTGGGTCGGCGGATGAAGCTTTCTTT. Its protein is CASTRQGRGSADEAFF.

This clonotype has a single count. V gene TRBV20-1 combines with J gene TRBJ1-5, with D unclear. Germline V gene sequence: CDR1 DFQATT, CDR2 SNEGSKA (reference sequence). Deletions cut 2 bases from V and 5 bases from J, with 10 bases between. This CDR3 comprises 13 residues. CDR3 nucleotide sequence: TGCAGTGCTAGACCGGGCCTCGATCAGCCCCAGCATTTT. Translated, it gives CSARPGLDQPQHF.

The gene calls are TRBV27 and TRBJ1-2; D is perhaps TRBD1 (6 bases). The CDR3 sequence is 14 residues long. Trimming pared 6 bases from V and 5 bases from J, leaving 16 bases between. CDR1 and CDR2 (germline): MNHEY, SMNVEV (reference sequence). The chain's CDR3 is CASSSREGVYGYTF. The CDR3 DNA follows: TGTGCCAGCAGCTCCAGGGAGGGGGTATATGGCTACACCTTC.

The chain's CDR3 is CASSQGTAMNTEAFF. The CDR3 nucleotides read TGTGCCAGCAGCCAAGGAACTGCAATGAACACTGAAGCTTTCTTT. The chain joins TRBV4-2 to TRBJ1-1; D remains ambiguous. Germline assignment: CDR1 LGHNA and CDR2 YNFKEQ. CDR3 length: 15 amino acids. V was shortened by 1 base and J by 0 bases, with 9 bases between the two germline ends.

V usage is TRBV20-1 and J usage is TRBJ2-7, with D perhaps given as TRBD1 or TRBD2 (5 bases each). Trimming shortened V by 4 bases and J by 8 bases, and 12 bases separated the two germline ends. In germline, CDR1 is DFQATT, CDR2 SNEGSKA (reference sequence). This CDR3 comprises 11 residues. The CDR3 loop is CSAMGREKQYF. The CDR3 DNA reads TGCAGTGCTATGGGACGCGAAAAGCAGTACTTC.

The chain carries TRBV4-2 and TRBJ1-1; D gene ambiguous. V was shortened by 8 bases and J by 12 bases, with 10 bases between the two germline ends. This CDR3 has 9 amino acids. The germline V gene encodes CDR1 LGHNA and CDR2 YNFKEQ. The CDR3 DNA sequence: TGTGCCAGCCAAAGTACCCCTTTCTTT. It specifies CASQSTPFF.

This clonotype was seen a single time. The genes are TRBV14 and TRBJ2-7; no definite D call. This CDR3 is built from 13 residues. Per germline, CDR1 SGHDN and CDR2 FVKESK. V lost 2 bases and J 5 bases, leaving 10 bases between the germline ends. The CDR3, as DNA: TGTGCCAGCAGCCAACGCCCCGTACACGAGCAGTACTTC. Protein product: CASSQRPVHEQYF.

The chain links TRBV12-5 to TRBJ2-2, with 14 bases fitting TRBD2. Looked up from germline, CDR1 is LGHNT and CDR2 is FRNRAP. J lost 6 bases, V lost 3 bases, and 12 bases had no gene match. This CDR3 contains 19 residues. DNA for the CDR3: TGTGCTAGTGGTTTTTTCTCGAGAGGACTAGCGGGGGGCTCCGGGGAGCTGTTTTTT. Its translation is CASGFFSRGLAGGSGELFF.

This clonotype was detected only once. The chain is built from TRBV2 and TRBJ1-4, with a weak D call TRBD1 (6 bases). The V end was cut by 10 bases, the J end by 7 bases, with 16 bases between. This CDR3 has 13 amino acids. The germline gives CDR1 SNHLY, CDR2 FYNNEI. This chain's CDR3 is CATLRGFSEKLFF. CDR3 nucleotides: TGTGCCACCCTCAGGGGCTTTAGTGAAAAACTGTTTTTT.

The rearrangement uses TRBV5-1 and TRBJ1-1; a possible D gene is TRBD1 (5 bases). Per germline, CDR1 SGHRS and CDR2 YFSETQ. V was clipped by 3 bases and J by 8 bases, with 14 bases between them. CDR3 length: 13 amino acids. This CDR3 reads CASSSGLATEAFF. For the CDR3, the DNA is TGCGCCAGCAGCTCGGGACTGGCGACCGAAGCTTTCTTT.

The CDR3 protein is CASSQDPLAGRGGYTF. As DNA, the CDR3 is TGCGCCAGCAGCCAAGATCCCCTTGCAGGAAGGGGTGGCTACACCTTC. This chain joins TRBV4-1 and TRBJ1-2; possibly TRBD1 for D (5 bases). The CDR3 is made up of 16 amino acids. Germline V gives CDR1 MGHRA, CDR2 YSYEKL. Trimming removed 0 bases at V and 7 bases at J, with 18 bases between.